These 9 T cell receptor beta chains were sequenced from one sample in a study of immune reconstitution after stem cell transplant in scleroderma. A single record per CDR3 protein comes from TCRdb applying MiXCR to the RT-PCR reads. The table lists 2,000 to 2,500 distinct CDR3 sequences, 9.5% to 13% of them singletons. This material was obtained before or after autologous hematopoietic stem cell transplantation (not recorded which). These receptors originate from a female donor with systemic sclerosis.

This clonotype ranks as medium-sized (0.01 to 0.1%). The gene calls are TRBV20-1 and TRBJ2-1, with D possibly matching TRBD2 (5 bases). The germline gives CDR1 DFQATT, CDR2 SNEGSKA (reference sequence). CDR3 length: 14 residues. V shed 2 bases and J shed 0 bases, with 8 bases lying between them. This chain's CDR3 is CSARLADSYNEQFF. The CDR3 DNA reads TGCAGTGCTAGACTAGCAGACTCCTACAATGAGCAGTTCTTC.

This clonotype appeared a few times. This sequence joins TRBV30 and TRBJ2-3, with D maybe TRBD2 (7 bases). Trimming pared 5 bases from V and 4 bases from J, leaving 13 bases between. Germline V gives CDR1 GTSNPN, CDR2 SVGIG (reference sequence). The CDR3 totals 13 residues. The CDR3 loop is CAWGRGGPDTQYF. CDR3 coding DNA: TGTGCCTGGGGAAGGGGGGGGCCAGATACGCAGTATTTT.

This clonotype qualifies as medium-sized. The V and J genes are TRBV27 and TRBJ2-5, with 8 bases that match TRBD1. CDR3 size: 15 residues. The germline V gene encodes CDR1 MNHEY and CDR2 SMNVEV (reference sequence). J gave up 2 bases and V 5 bases, and 7 bases lay outside the gene matches. CDR3 in DNA: TGTGCCAGCAGTCCCCGGGACAGGAGGCAAGAGACCCAGTACTTC. Protein sequence: CASSPRDRRQETQYF.

This clonotype was recorded a few times. The V and J genes are TRBV21-1 and TRBJ2-5; no check of the table's D call, TRBD1, against the DNA was made. TRBV21-1 is a listed pseudogene. The CDR3 extends over 16 amino acids. The CDR3: CASSKPGTRRAETQYF. The CDR3 coding sequence is TGTGCCAGCAGCAAACCCGGGACTAGGAGGGCGGAGACCCAGTACTTC.

This clonotype is labeled medium-sized. This rearrangement joins TRBV7-2 to TRBJ1-5, with unresolved D. The CDR3 consists of 14 residues. Germline assignment: CDR1 SGHTA and CDR2 FQGNSA. V lost 2 bases to trimming and J lost 0 bases, with 5 bases between them. This chain's CDR3 is CASSLWGSNQPQHF. Written as DNA, the CDR3 is TGTGCCAGCAGCTTATGGGGTAGCAATCAGCCCCAGCATTTT. Complete variable domain (other parts from reference TRBV7-2 and TRBJ1-5): GAGVSQSPSNKVTEKGKDVELRCDPISGHTALYWYRQSLGQGLEFLIYFQGNSAPDKSGLPSDRFSAERTGGSVSTLTIQRTQQEDSAVYLCASSLWGSNQPQHFGDGTRLSIL.

This clonotype showed up many times. The J gene is TRBJ2-1, the V gene TRBV12-3 or TRBV12-4; no clear D. V was trimmed by 3 bases and J by 0 bases, leaving 12 bases between them. This CDR3 spans 16 amino acids. CDR3 amino acids: CASSFDETGSYNEQFF. Written as DNA, the CDR3 is TGTGCCAGCAGTTTCGACGAGACGGGCTCCTACAATGAGCAGTTCTTC.

By frequency in the sample, this clonotype is medium-sized. The CDR3 DNA follows: TGTGCCAGCAGCCGCGGGTATGAAGCTTTCTTT. Protein product: CASSRGYEAFF. The chain couples TRBV7-9 to TRBJ1-1, with no clear D. CDR3 length equals 11 residues. V was cut by 5 bases and J by 7 bases, with 8 bases left in between. Germline CDR1 is SEHNR and CDR2 is FQNEAQ (reference sequence).

This clonotype is deemed medium-sized. The J gene is TRBJ2-7, the V gene TRBV5-1; 7 nucleotides align to TRBD1. J gave up 3 bases and V 3 bases, and 3 bases lay outside the gene matches. CDR3 length: 13 amino acids. The V gene's germline CDR1 is SGHRS and CDR2 YFSETQ. The CDR3 sequence is CASSSGQNYEQYF. The DNA for the CDR3 is TGCGCCAGCAGCTCGGGACAGAACTACGAGCAGTACTTC.

This clonotype rates as large. The chain uses TRBV6-2 or TRBV6-3 and TRBJ2-1; 8 bases match TRBD1. The V gene end was trimmed by 7 bases and the J gene end by 0 bases; junction bases not matched to a gene: 5. The CDR3 is 15 residues long. Germline V gene data show CDR1 as MNHEY and CDR2 as SVGEGT. The CDR3 here is CASTRTGSSYNEQFF. CDR3 bases: TGTGCCAGCACCAGGACAGGGAGCTCCTACAATGAGCAGTTCTTC.